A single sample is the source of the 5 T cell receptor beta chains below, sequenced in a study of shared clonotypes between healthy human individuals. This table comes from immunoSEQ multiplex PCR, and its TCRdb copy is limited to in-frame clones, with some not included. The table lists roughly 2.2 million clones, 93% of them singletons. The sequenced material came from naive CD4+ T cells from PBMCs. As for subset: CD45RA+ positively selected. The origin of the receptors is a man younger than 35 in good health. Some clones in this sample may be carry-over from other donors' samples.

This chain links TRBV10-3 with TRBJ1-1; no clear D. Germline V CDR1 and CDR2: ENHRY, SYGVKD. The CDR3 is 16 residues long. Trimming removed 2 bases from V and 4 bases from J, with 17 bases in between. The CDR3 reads CAISERDRVRGTEAFF. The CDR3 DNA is TGTGCCATCAGTGAGCGTGATCGAGTCCGGGGCACTGAAGCTTTCTTT.

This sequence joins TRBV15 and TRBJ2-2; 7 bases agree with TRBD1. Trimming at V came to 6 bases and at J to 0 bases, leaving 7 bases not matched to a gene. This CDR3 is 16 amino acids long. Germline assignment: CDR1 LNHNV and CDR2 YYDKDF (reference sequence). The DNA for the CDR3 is TGTGCCACCAGTAAGACAGGGCCTACGAACACCGGGGAGCTGTTTTTT. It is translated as CATSKTGPTNTGELFF.

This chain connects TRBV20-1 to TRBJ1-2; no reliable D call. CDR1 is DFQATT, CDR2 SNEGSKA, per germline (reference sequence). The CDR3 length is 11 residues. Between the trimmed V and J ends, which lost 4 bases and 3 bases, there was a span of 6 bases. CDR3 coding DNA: TGCAGTGCTAAGTGGGACTATGGCTACACCTTC. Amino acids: CSAKWDYGYTF.

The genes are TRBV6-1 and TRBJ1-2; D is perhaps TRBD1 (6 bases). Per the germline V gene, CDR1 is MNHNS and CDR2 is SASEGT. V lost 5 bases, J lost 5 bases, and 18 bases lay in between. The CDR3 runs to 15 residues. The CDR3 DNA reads TGTGCCAGCAGTCCCGATGGGGGCAGGGGATATGGCTACACCTTC. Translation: CASSPDGGRGYGYTF.

The DNA for the CDR3 is TGTGCCAGCACCCCCTGGGAGTCCGGGGAGCTGTTTTTT. It specifies CASTPWESGELFF. The V and J genes are TRBV28 and TRBJ2-2; tentatively, D is TRBD2 (5 bases). Germline values: CDR1 MDHEN, CDR2 SYDVKM. This CDR3 region has 13 residues. Between the trimmed V and J ends, which lost 7 bases and 6 bases, there was a span of 12 bases. Looking up the rest from reference TRBV28 and TRBJ2-2 gives the full variable domain: DVKVTQSSRYLVKRTGEKVFLECVQDMDHENMFWYRQDPGLGLRLIYFSYDVKMKEKGDIPEGYSVSREKKERFSLILESASTNQTSMYLCASTPWESGELFFGEGSRLTVL.